Here is one T cell receptor (beta chain) with its context. The V end lost 0 bases, the J end lost 4 bases, and 18 bases lay between the germline ends. The CDR3 is 16 amino acids. Looked up from germline, CDR1 is GTSNPN and CDR2 is SVGIG (reference sequence). Before being deemed recovered, Cohort 3 donors had two negative PCRs, clearance, or symptom resolution. In the original workflow: Amplification with reference gene primers provided the estimates of nucleated cell counts. Repertoires were generated with immunoSEQ multiplex PCR, while TCRdb's copy carries only in-frame clones and drops some. For V, J and clone size, that table is used; D and trimming come from the DNA. Of 110,000 to 150,000 clones listed, over 80% are singletons. The data stem from a study of blood T cell repertoires in COVID-19. On the study more broadly: Material from acute and convalescent COVID-19 was sourced from the United States, Italy and Spain.

Sequencing was performed on PBMCs or T cells enriched from blood (not recorded which). The clonotype was recovered from a woman aged 35 to 49 who had recovered from COVID-19. The gene calls are TRBV30 and TRBJ1-1; D may be TRBD1 (6 bases). Here the CDR3 DNA reads TGTGCCTGGAGTGTATCCTACAGGGTTCGACTCACTGAAGCTTTCTTT. Translation: CAWSVSYRVRLTEAFF.